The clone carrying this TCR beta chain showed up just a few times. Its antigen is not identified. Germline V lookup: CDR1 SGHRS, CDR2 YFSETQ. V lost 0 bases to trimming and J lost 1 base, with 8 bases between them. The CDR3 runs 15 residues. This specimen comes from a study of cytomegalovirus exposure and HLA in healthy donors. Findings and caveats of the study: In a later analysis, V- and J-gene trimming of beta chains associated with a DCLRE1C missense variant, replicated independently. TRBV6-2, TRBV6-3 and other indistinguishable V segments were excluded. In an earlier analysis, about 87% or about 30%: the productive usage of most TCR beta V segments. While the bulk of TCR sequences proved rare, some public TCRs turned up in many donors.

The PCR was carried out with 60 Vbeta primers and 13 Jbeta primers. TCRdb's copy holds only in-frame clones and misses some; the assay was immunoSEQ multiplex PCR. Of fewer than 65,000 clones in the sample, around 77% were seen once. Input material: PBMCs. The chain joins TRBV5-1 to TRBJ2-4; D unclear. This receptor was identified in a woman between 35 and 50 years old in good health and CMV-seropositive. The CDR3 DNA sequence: TGCGCCAGCAGCTTGGAACCCGGGGCCAAAAACATTCAGTACTTC. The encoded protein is CASSLEPGAKNIQYF.